This T cell receptor (beta chain) originates from a study of control samples from healthy donors and cancer patients. Germline CDR1 and CDR2: SGHAT and FQNNGV. This CDR3 region has 15 residues. V was cut by 0 bases and J by 5 bases, with 13 bases left in between. The repertoire was sequenced with immunoSEQ multiplex PCR; TCRdb's copy has only in-frame clones and lacks some. This sample yields 150,000 or so clones, of which around 90% are seen a single time; about 1.8% belongs to the top ten. The sequenced material came from blood. The TCR comes from a young man in good health. The chain uses TRBV11-2 and TRBJ2-5, with D perhaps given as TRBD1 or TRBD2 (6 bases each). The CDR3 DNA reads as TGTGCCAGCAGCTTAGAGCCGGGGGCCAGGGAGACCCAGTACTTC. This sequence encodes CASSLEPGARETQYF.